This passage covers 10 T cell receptor beta chains from one sample sequenced in a study of PD-L1 blockade in urothelial cancer. Time point: pretreatment peripheral blood. Produced via immunoSEQ multiplex PCR; TCRdb's table is partial and in-frame only. The sample carries 70,000 to 85,000 clones, roughly nine tenths recorded once. The sequencing used PBMCs, collected around atezolizumab (anti-PD-L1) treatment. These receptors were collected from a man between 65 and 85 years old with urothelial cancer.

V usage is TRBV25-1 and J usage is TRBJ2-1, with 12 bases aligning to TRBD2. Trimming at V came to 5 bases and at J to 7 bases, leaving 12 bases not matched to a gene. This CDR3 is 17 amino acids long. Germline assignment: CDR1 MGHDK and CDR2 SYGVNS. CDR3 in amino acids: CASSPSLGTSGRNEQFF. The CDR3 nucleotides read TGTGCCAGCAGTCCCAGCCTTGGCACTAGCGGGAGGAATGAGCAGTTCTTC.

Notes on this clone: This sample also contains other DNA sequences that code for the same CDR3. The rearrangement uses TRBV27 and TRBJ1-5; the D gene is possibly TRBD1 (5 bases). The CDR3 runs 17 residues. V lost 0 bases and J 1 base, leaving 13 bases between the germline ends. CDR1 MNHEY and CDR2 SMNVEV come from the germline V gene (reference sequence). The CDR3 coding sequence is TGTGCCAGCAGTTTATCGCCAGGGCAGGGCAGCAATCAGCCCCAGCATTTT. This encodes CASSLSPGQGSNQPQHF.

V gene TRBV19 combines with J gene TRBJ2-6; 8 nucleotides line up with TRBD2. Losses at the gene ends were 8 bases for V and 0 bases for J; bases not matched to a gene: 3. This CDR3 spans 15 amino acids. The germline gives CDR1 LNHDA, CDR2 SQIVND (reference sequence). The CDR3 loop is CASSGGNSGANVLTF. DNA of the CDR3: TGTGCCAGTTCGGGGGGGAACTCTGGGGCCAACGTCCTGACTTTC.

This chain uses TRBV5-1 with TRBJ2-5, with no clear D. V was clipped by 5 bases and J by 5 bases, with 13 bases between them. There are 13 residues in the CDR3. Germline CDR1 reads SGHRS; CDR2 reads YFSETQ. In nucleotides, the CDR3 is TGCGCCAGCAGTTATTCGACATTTGAGACCCAGTACTTC. Its translation: CASSYSTFETQYF.

This clone has just one count. The chain employs TRBV14 and TRBJ2-4, with D unresolved. The V end was cut by 1 base, the J end by 4 bases, with 8 bases between. From germline, CDR1 is SGHDN and CDR2 FVKESK. There are 14 residues in the CDR3. CDR3 coding DNA: TGTGCCAGCAGCCAAGGTGCCAGTAAAAACATTCAGTACTTC. Encoded protein: CASSQGASKNIQYF.

The chain joins TRBV7-9 to TRBJ2-1, with TRBD2 identical over 7 bases. Per the germline V gene, CDR1 is SEHNR and CDR2 is FQNEAQ (reference sequence). The CDR3 contains 13 residues. Trimming at V came to 5 bases and at J to 7 bases, leaving 5 bases not matched to a gene. CDR3 nucleotides: TGTGCCAGCAGCAGTTTACTAGCGAATGAGCAGTTCTTC. Translating it yields CASSSLLANEQFF.

The rearrangement links TRBV19 to TRBJ2-1; weak D call: TRBD2 (6 bases). From germline, CDR1 is LNHDA and CDR2 SQIVND (reference sequence). Deletions cut 5 bases from V and 7 bases from J, with 15 bases between. The CDR3 contains 14 residues. CDR3 bases: TGTGCCAGTAGTCCCCGGCGGGGCGGGAATGAGCAGTTCTTC. The encoded protein is CASSPRRGGNEQFF. Drawing the rest from reference TRBV19 and TRBJ2-1, the complete variable domain is DGGITQSPKYLFRKEGQNVTLSCEQNLNHDAMYWYRQDPGQGLRLIYYSQIVNDFQKGDIAEGYSVSREKKESFPLTVTSAQKNPTAFYLCASSPRRGGNEQFFGPGTRLTVL.

The rearrangement uses TRBV5-5 and TRBJ2-7, with 9 positions matching TRBD1. Germline values: CDR1 SGHKS, CDR2 YYEKEE (reference sequence). The CDR3 has 16 residues. J lost 6 bases, V lost 3 bases, and 13 bases had no gene match. The CDR3 is CASSSAGQGRTLEQYF. Written as DNA, the CDR3 is TGTGCCAGCAGCTCCGCCGGACAGGGGAGAACTCTCGAGCAGTACTTC.

The chain uses TRBV10-2 and TRBJ1-2; 9 positions agree with TRBD1. V was pared by 4 bases and J by 2 bases, with 5 bases of the junction left unmatched. The CDR3 is made up of 15 amino acids. The germline V gene has CDR1 WSHSY and CDR2 SAAADI. The CDR3 sequence is CASSASGTGNYGYTF. The CDR3 DNA reads as TGCGCCAGCAGTGCCTCCGGGACAGGGAACTATGGCTACACCTTC.

The table lists this clone with a count of one. The V call is TRBV6-5, the J call TRBJ2-5, with a possible D match to TRBD2 (5 bases). This CDR3 is 13 amino acids long. Germline V gene data show CDR1 as MNHEY and CDR2 as SVGAGI. V shed 5 bases and J shed 2 bases, with 9 bases lying between them. This chain's CDR3 is CASSPDLQETQYF. For the CDR3, the DNA is TGTGCCAGCAGTCCGGACTTACAAGAGACCCAGTACTTC.